Listed below are T cell receptor beta chains from one sample, sequenced in a study of T cell repertoires in aging, cancer and after chemotherapy. MiXCR, run by TCRdb on the multiplex PCR reads, gives a single entry per CDR3 protein. This sample has nearly 11,000 distinct CDR3 sequences; 25% to 35% occur once, and the top ten carry 1.9%. The sequenced sample consisted of blood. The receptor source for this set is a human donor in good health. The CDR3 runs from the conserved cysteine through the conserved F or W. A D gene is named only where the DNA matches it firmly. Rows give clone size only sometimes, using once, few, many, or a class for an expanded clone.

v_gene	abundance	d_gene	j_gene	CDR3nt	CDR3aa
TRBV27	few	.	TRBJ2-2	TGTGCCAGCAGAGTTGGGGGGGCAAACACCGGGGAGCTGTTTTTT	CASRVGGANTGELFF
TRBV27	few	TRBD1	TRBJ1-2	TGTGCCAGCAGTCCCCGGACAGGGGGCATTGGCTATGGCTACACCTTC	CASSPRTGGIGYGYTF
TRBV24-1	once	TRBD1	TRBJ2-6	TGTGCCACCAGTGGGTCAGGGGGCAACACTCCCTCTGGGGCCAACGTCCTGACTTTC	CATSGSGGNTPSGANVLTF
TRBV12-3/TRBV12-4	few	.	TRBJ1-5	TGTGCCAGCAGTTTAGCGCAAGGGGAACCCCAGCATTTT	CASSLAQGEPQHF
TRBV28	few	.	TRBJ2-3	TGTGCCAGCAGTAGCTATAGATTCACAGATACGCAGTATTTT	CASSSYRFTDTQYF
TRBV6-4	.	TRBD2	TRBJ2-3	TGTGCCAGCAGCGCCCGGGAGGCAGATACGCAGTATTTT	CASSAREADTQYF
TRBV5-4	.	.	TRBJ2-1	TGTGCCAGCAGCTTGGCCATGGTTAAGTCTTACAATGAGCAGTTCTTC	CASSLAMVKSYNEQFF
TRBV20-1	medium-sized	.	TRBJ1-5	TGCAGTGCTACAAACAGGTGGATGGGACAGCCCCAGCATTTT	CSATNRWMGQPQHF
TRBV5-6	few	.	TRBJ1-6	TGTGCCAGCAGCTTCGACATCGCGGATAATTCACCCCTCCACTTT	CASSFDIADNSPLHF
TRBV5-1	.	.	TRBJ1-6	TGCGCCAGCAGCTTGGGGCCGTATAATTCACCCCTCCACTTT	CASSLGPYNSPLHF
TRBV27	few	TRBD2	TRBJ2-7	TGTGCCAGCGCGCGGGGGGGTACTTTGAGCTCCTACGAGCAGTACTTC	CASARGGTLSSYEQYF
TRBV6-5	few	TRBD2	TRBJ2-2	TGTGCCAGCAGTTACTCCCCGGGAGGCCCGGGCACCGGGGAGCTGTTTTTT	CASSYSPGGPGTGELFF